In its sample, the clone carrying this T cell receptor (beta chain) was seen many times. Its antigen is not identified. TCR beta CDR3 regions were amplified from RNA transcripts. In the first-round RT-PCR of the TCR CDR3, the HTBI primer set was used. TCRdb reanalysed the multiplex PCR reads using MiXCR and keeps one entry per CDR3 protein. The table lists roughly 200,000 distinct CDR3 sequences, 18% of them singletons. These data originate in a study of T cells in Graves' hyperthyroidism and ophthalmopathy. Points from the study as a whole: Most clonotypes that expanded in the thyroid above 0.001 also showed up in blood. A model built on 13 V-J features separated ophthalmopathy from stable hyperthyroidism.

Per the germline V gene, CDR1 is MNHEY and CDR2 is SVGEGT. The length of the CDR3 is 11 residues. V shed 7 bases and J shed 4 bases, with 7 bases lying between them. The chain links TRBV6-2 or TRBV6-3 to TRBJ1-2; D gene ambiguous. The sample comprised blood. This clonotype originated in a man in his forties with Graves' hyperthyroidism. The CDR3 is CASTSGYGYTF. The CDR3 DNA sequence: TGTGCCAGCACGTCCGGCTATGGCTACACCTTC.